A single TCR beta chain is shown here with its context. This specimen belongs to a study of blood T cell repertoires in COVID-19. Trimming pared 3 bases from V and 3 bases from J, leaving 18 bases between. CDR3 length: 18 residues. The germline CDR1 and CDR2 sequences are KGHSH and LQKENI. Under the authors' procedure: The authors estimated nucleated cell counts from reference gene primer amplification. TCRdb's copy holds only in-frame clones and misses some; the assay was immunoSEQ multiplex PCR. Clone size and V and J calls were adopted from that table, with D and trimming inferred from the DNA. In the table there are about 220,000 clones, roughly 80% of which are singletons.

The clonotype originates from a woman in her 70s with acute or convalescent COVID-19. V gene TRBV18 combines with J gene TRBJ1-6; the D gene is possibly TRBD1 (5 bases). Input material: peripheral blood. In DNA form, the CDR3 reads TGTGCCAGCTCACCTGGGGCCTCCGGGACTTTCTATAATTCACCCCTCCACTTT. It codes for CASSPGASGTFYNSPLHF.